This TCR beta chain was found in a study of T cell changes during pregnancy in multiple sclerosis. Germline lookup yields CDR1 LNHNV and CDR2 YYDKDF (reference sequence). This CDR3 comprises 17 residues. V lost 0 bases to trimming and J lost 2 bases, with 15 bases between them. TCRdb's table, derived via immunoSEQ multiplex PCR, lists solely in-frame clones and lacks some. There are roughly 29,000 clones in the sample; about 92% occur only once, and around 0.44% lies in the top ten. The V call is TRBV15, the J call TRBJ2-3; TRBD1 might be the D (5 bases). Here the sequenced sample was CD4+ T cells from peripheral blood mononuclear cells, taken after pregnancy. The sequence was collected from a female donor with multiple sclerosis, enrolled in a pregnancy study. CDR3 sequence (DNA): TGTGCCACCAGCAGAGATCTGGGGCAGGACCTCACAGATACGCAGTATTTT. Residues: CATSRDLGQDLTDTQYF.